The 32 T cell receptor beta chains in this list originate from one sample, sequenced in a study of spatial heterogeneity in lung cancer. TCRdb recomputed calls from the 5' RACE reads with MiXCR, one row per CDR3 protein. The sample has roughly 46,000 distinct CDR3 sequences; roughly 10% are singletons. Documented time point: sample taken at primary tumor resection. The authors sequenced whole RNA from tumor, nontumor lung or frozen PBMC without sorting. The input for sequencing was PBMCs, taken at surgery. The receptors stem from a female donor with early-stage non-small cell lung cancer.

This clonotype was recorded a few times. The J gene is TRBJ2-2, the V gene TRBV4-2; 7 bases fit TRBD1. Trimming at V came to 0 bases and at J to 4 bases, leaving 5 bases not matched to a gene. This CDR3 is 16 amino acids long. The germline V gene encodes CDR1 LGHNA and CDR2 YNFKEQ. CDR3 in DNA: TGTGCCAGCAGCCAAGATACAGGGGTCGGCACCGGGGAGCTGTTTTTT. It translates to CASSQDTGVGTGELFF.

This clonotype was seen repeatedly, ten times or more. The CDR3 sequence is CATSLQGMNTEAFF. The CDR3 DNA is TGTGCCACCAGCTTGCAGGGGATGAACACTGAAGCTTTCTTT. The J gene is TRBJ1-1, the V gene TRBV15; D might be TRBD1 (6 bases). Germline CDR1 reads LNHNV; CDR2 reads YYDKDF (reference sequence). The CDR3 extends over 14 amino acids. Trimming left V 5 bases short and J 0 bases short, with 10 bases between.

Many counts were recorded for this clonotype. The V gene is TRBV20-1, the J gene TRBJ2-1, with a possible D match to TRBD1 (6 bases). The CDR3 length is 15 residues. V dropped 4 bases and J dropped 7 bases, with 20 bases sitting between them. Germline V gene data show CDR1 as DFQATT and CDR2 as SNEGSKA (reference sequence). CDR3 nucleotides: TGCAGTGCTAAGGACAGTACGAGGGTTCGGAATGAGCAGTTCTTC. It translates to CSAKDSTRVRNEQFF.

This clonotype has a handful of counts. The rearrangement links TRBV27 to TRBJ2-5; D is unclear. The CDR3 sequence is 14 residues long. The V gene lost 5 bases and the J gene lost 0 bases, with 10 bases spanning the gap. Germline assignment: CDR1 MNHEY and CDR2 SMNVEV (reference sequence). The CDR3 region is CASSPLGNQETQYF. The CDR3 DNA sequence: TGTGCCAGCAGTCCCCTAGGGAACCAAGAGACCCAGTACTTC.

In this sample, this clonotype turned up a few times. The V and J genes are TRBV6-5 and TRBJ2-2, with D possibly TRBD2 on 6 matching bases. The germline V gene encodes CDR1 MNHEY and CDR2 SVGAGI. The CDR3 contains 14 residues. Trimming removed 6 bases at V and 3 bases at J, with 11 bases between. CDR3 loop: CASSLAGYTGELFF. CDR3 DNA: TGTGCCAGCAGCCTGGCGGGGTACACCGGGGAGCTGTTTTTT.

This clonotype was seen repeatedly, ten times or more. The chain uses TRBV7-2 and TRBJ1-4; no reliable D call. The CDR3 totals 13 residues. In germline, CDR1 is SGHTA, CDR2 FQGNSA. V was pared by 0 bases and J by 13 bases, with 12 bases between. Here the CDR3 DNA reads TGTGCCAGCAGCTTAGCGCCGACACGGGGACTGTTTTTT. This gives the protein CASSLAPTRGLFF.

This clonotype showed up just a few times. The chain links TRBV24-1 to TRBJ1-2, with D uncertain. The V and J ends lost 7 bases and 0 bases respectively, with 11 bases between them. This CDR3 is built from 14 residues. Germline CDR1 is KGHDR and CDR2 is SFDVKD. The CDR3 DNA is TGTGCCACCAGGGGAATCGCCTCTAACTATGGCTACACCTTC. This sequence encodes CATRGIASNYGYTF.

V usage is TRBV5-1 and J usage is TRBJ2-3; 12 bases agree with TRBD1. CDR3 length: 16 residues. Trimming cost V 3 bases and J 5 bases; bases outside gene matches: 7. The germline V gene encodes CDR1 SGHRS and CDR2 YFSETQ. The chain's CDR3 is CASSWKGTGGIDTQYF. In nucleotides, the CDR3 is TGCGCCAGCAGCTGGAAGGGGACAGGGGGCATAGATACGCAGTATTTT. Drawing the rest from reference TRBV5-1 and TRBJ2-3, the complete variable domain is KAGVTQTPRYLIKTRGQQVTLSCSPISGHRSVSWYQQTPGQGLQFLFEYFSETQRNKGNFPGRFSGRQFSNSRSEMNVSTLELGDSALYLCASSWKGTGGIDTQYFGPGTRLTVL.

This clonotype was recorded at least ten times. This chain connects TRBV7-2 to TRBJ1-6; possibly TRBD1 for D (5 bases). Per the germline V gene, CDR1 is SGHTA and CDR2 is FQGNSA. The CDR3 spans 14 residues. Trimming removed 7 bases at V and 3 bases at J, with 10 bases between. The CDR3 spells CASNPGFYNSPLHF. DNA of the CDR3: TGTGCCAGCAACCCAGGGTTCTATAATTCACCCCTCCACTTT.

This clonotype was seen a few times. The V gene is TRBV7-6, the J gene TRBJ1-2; 8 bases are shared with TRBD1. V was clipped by 5 bases and J by 0 bases; unmatched bases: 8. The V gene's germline CDR1 is SGHVS and CDR2 FNYEAQ. This CDR3 is built from 16 residues. CDR3 protein: CASSPGTGLANYGYTF. Here the CDR3 DNA reads TGTGCCAGCAGCCCCGGGACAGGATTAGCTAACTATGGCTACACCTTC.

This clonotype was seen a handful of times. The chain links TRBV12-3 or TRBV12-4 to TRBJ1-1; D is uncertain. Trimming stripped 6 bases from V and 6 bases from J, with 20 bases between. CDR3 length: 15 residues. DNA for the CDR3: TGTGCCAGCAGCTTCTCAGCCGGAGTCGGGGCTGAAGCTTTCTTT. Translating gives CASSFSAGVGAEAFF.

CDR3 sequence reads: CASSQDVYNEQFF. The DNA for the CDR3 is TGTGCCAGCAGCCAAGATGTCTACAATGAGCAGTTCTTC. The chain has TRBV3-1 and TRBJ2-1; D ambiguous. Germline V CDR1 and CDR2: LGHDT, YNNKEL (reference sequence). CDR3 length equals 13 residues. With 0 bases removed from V and 3 bases from J, the gap between germline ends came to 3 bases.

The chain links TRBV2 to TRBJ2-2, with D possibly called TRBD1 or TRBD2 (5 bases each). This CDR3 comprises 14 residues. The V gene's germline CDR1 is SNHLY and CDR2 FYNNEI. V gave up 6 bases and J gave up 5 bases, with 13 bases separating them. CDR3 residues: CASREGPRTGELFF. The CDR3 DNA reads TGTGCCAGCAGAGAGGGACCGAGGACCGGGGAGCTGTTTTTT.

The chain carries TRBV5-6 and TRBJ1-6; no clear D. Germline loops: CDR1 SGHDT, CDR2 YYEEEE. Trimming pared 3 bases from V and 8 bases from J, leaving 18 bases between. The CDR3 length is 16 residues. In nucleotides, the CDR3 is TGTGCCAGCAGCTGGAAGGAGGGTCATATGGATTCACCCCTCCACTTT. Translating it yields CASSWKEGHMDSPLHF.

CDR3 sequence: CASRKAALAGASYEQYF. In DNA, the CDR3 is TGTGCCAGCAGAAAAGCGGCCCTAGCGGGGGCCTCCTACGAGCAGTACTTC. This chain uses TRBV6-5 with TRBJ2-7; 10 nucleotides match TRBD2. Trimming removed 6 bases from V and 0 bases from J; junction bases left unmatched: 11. CDR3 length: 17 residues. CDR1 and CDR2 (germline): MNHEY, SVGAGI.

The V call is TRBV4-2, the J call TRBJ2-1, with D perhaps being TRBD1 or TRBD2 (5 bases each). The CDR3 loop spans 15 amino acids. The germline V gene encodes CDR1 LGHNA and CDR2 YNFKEQ. The V and J ends lost 1 base and 6 bases respectively, with 13 bases between them. Written as DNA, the CDR3 is TGTGCCAGCAGCCAAGGTCTGGGGGTCGGCAATGAGCAGTTCTTC. It is translated as CASSQGLGVGNEQFF.

This clonotype was seen a few times. The rearrangement links TRBV15 to TRBJ1-2, with 7 bases aligning to TRBD1. Germline lookup yields CDR1 LNHNV and CDR2 YYDKDF (reference sequence). The CDR3 extends over 14 amino acids. The ends lost 5 bases at V and 0 bases at J; junction bases unmatched: 3. CDR3 region: CATSLDRSNYGYTF. CDR3 coding DNA: TGTGCCACCAGCCTGGACAGGTCTAACTATGGCTACACCTTC.

This clonotype has a handful of counts. The V gene is TRBV5-6, the J gene TRBJ1-1; no clear D. The germline gives CDR1 SGHDT, CDR2 YYEEEE. V was cut by 1 base and J by 2 bases, with 9 bases left in between. This CDR3 has 14 residues. CDR3 protein: CASSLTGTNTEAFF. CDR3 DNA: TGTGCCAGCAGCTTGACGGGAACTAACACTGAAGCTTTCTTT.

The genes are TRBV7-2 and TRBJ1-1, with 8 bases aligning to TRBD1. CDR1 SGHTA and CDR2 FQGNSA come from the germline V gene. The CDR3 contains 13 residues. With V trimmed by 1 base and J by 10 bases, 5 bases remained unmatched. CDR3 sequence reads: CASSLEQGGRAFF. CDR3 in DNA: TGTGCCAGCAGCTTAGAACAGGGGGGGAGAGCTTTCTTT.

This clonotype was seen more than once but under ten times. The chain has TRBV6-2 or TRBV6-3 and TRBJ1-1; TRBD1 is a possible D gene (5 bases). Germline-derived CDR1 and CDR2 are MNHEY and SVGEGT. This CDR3 contains 15 residues. Trimming removed 5 bases at V and 0 bases at J, with 13 bases between. CDR3 DNA: TGTGCCAGCAGTGATTTTTTGACAGTGAACACTGAAGCTTTCTTT. Translation: CASSDFLTVNTEAFF.

The chain uses TRBV12-3 or TRBV12-4 and TRBJ2-1, with TRBD2 identical over 8 bases. Germline trimming cut 2 bases from V and 6 bases from J; bases unmatched to any gene: 6. This CDR3 has 15 amino acids. The CDR3 coding sequence is TGTGCCAGCAGTTTAACCCCGGGGGGGCTCAATGAGCAGTTCTTC. This encodes CASSLTPGGLNEQFF.

The rearrangement joins TRBV7-2 to TRBJ2-3; the D gene is possibly TRBD2 (5 bases). Trimming shortened V by 4 bases and J by 1 base, and 9 bases separated the two germline ends. The CDR3 has 14 residues. CDR1 is SGHTA, CDR2 FQGNSA, per germline. The CDR3 region is CASSSSRGTDTQYF. The CDR3, as DNA: TGTGCCAGCAGCTCCTCGAGGGGCACAGATACGCAGTATTTT.

The V and J genes are TRBV13 and TRBJ1-1, with 8 positions matching TRBD1. This CDR3 has 14 residues. Germline-derived CDR1 and CDR2 are PRHDT and FYEKMQ (reference sequence). Trimming cost V 1 base and J 5 bases; bases outside gene matches: 3. DNA for the CDR3: TGTGCCAGCAGCTTAGATACAGGGGGAACTGAAGCTTTCTTT. This sequence encodes CASSLDTGGTEAFF.

V and J are TRBV5-4 and TRBJ2-7, with 16 bases aligning to TRBD2. V trimming: 4 bases; J trimming: 2 bases; junction bases outside the gene matches: 6. CDR3 length: 17 amino acids. The germline V gene has CDR1 SGHNT and CDR2 YYREEE (reference sequence). CDR3 sequence: CASSPGLAGGLTYEQYF. CDR3 nucleotide sequence: TGTGCCAGCAGCCCGGGACTAGCGGGGGGGTTGACCTACGAGCAGTACTTC.

This clonotype occurred a few times. The chain combines TRBV6-2 or TRBV6-3 with TRBJ1-1, with TRBD1 as a possible D gene (6 bases). This CDR3 region has 15 residues. The germline V gene has CDR1 MNHEY and CDR2 SVGEGT. Trimming shortened V by 4 bases and J by 5 bases, and 17 bases separated the two germline ends. In nucleotides, the CDR3 is TGTGCCAGCAGTTCCTTGGGGCGGGGGCTGACTGAAGCTTTCTTT. Translation: CASSSLGRGLTEAFF.

This clonotype has a handful of counts. The genes are TRBV7-2 and TRBJ2-2; D call uncertain. This CDR3 region has 12 residues. The germline V and J ends were trimmed by 5 bases and 5 bases, with 6 bases remaining between them. Looked up from germline, CDR1 is SGHTA and CDR2 is FQGNSA. The CDR3 coding sequence is TGTGCCAGCAGCAAAATGACCGGGGAGCTGTTTTTT. This codes for CASSKMTGELFF.

This clonotype was detected only a few times. This chain links TRBV19 with TRBJ2-7; D remains unclear. From germline, CDR1 is LNHDA and CDR2 SQIVND (reference sequence). V was clipped by 3 bases and J by 3 bases, with 9 bases between them. The CDR3 is 13 residues long. DNA for the CDR3: TGTGCCAGTAGTATGTCCTCGTTCTACGAGCAGTACTTC. Translating gives CASSMSSFYEQYF.

The chain employs TRBV24-1 and TRBJ2-3; 8 bases line up with TRBD1. This CDR3 has 15 amino acids. Trimming took 6 bases from V and 6 from J; bases not matched to a gene: 10. Per germline, CDR1 KGHDR and CDR2 SFDVKD. The CDR3 DNA reads TGTGCCACCAGTACAAGGGGGACAGGCGGGGATACGCAGTATTTT. Protein: CATSTRGTGGDTQYF.

J is TRBJ2-7 and V is TRBV20-1, with D uncertain. Germline V gives CDR1 DFQATT, CDR2 SNEGSKA (reference sequence). Trimming shortened V by 3 bases and J by 0 bases, and 9 bases separated the two germline ends. This CDR3 has 13 amino acids. CDR3 sequence (DNA): TGCAGTGCTAGTTTCCCGAGCTCCTACGAGCAGTACTTC. Residues: CSASFPSSYEQYF.

The chain is built from TRBV10-3 and TRBJ2-1, with 7 bases identical to TRBD2. This CDR3 spans 12 amino acids. Germline lookup yields CDR1 ENHRY and CDR2 SYGVKD. V dropped 5 bases and J dropped 8; count of bases not matched to a gene: 3. As DNA, the CDR3 is TGTGCCATCAGTCGGGGGGTCGATGAGCAGTTCTTC. Protein sequence: CAISRGVDEQFF.

The chain has TRBV12-3 or TRBV12-4 and TRBJ2-5; D may be TRBD1 or TRBD2 (5 bases each). There are 12 residues in the CDR3. V lost 6 bases and J 6 bases, leaving 11 bases between the germline ends. The CDR3 bases are TGTGCCAGCAGCCGGGACCTGCAGACCCAGTACTTC. Its protein is CASSRDLQTQYF.

The genes are TRBV11-2 and TRBJ1-1; 7 nucleotides line up with TRBD1. The CDR3 has 15 amino acids. Germline assignment: CDR1 SGHAT and CDR2 FQNNGV. With 5 bases clipped from V and 2 bases from J, the junction kept 8 bases outside the gene matches. The CDR3 reads CASSQRTGRNTEAFF. The CDR3 DNA sequence: TGTGCCAGCAGCCAGAGGACAGGAAGAAACACTGAAGCTTTCTTT.